A single sample is the source of the 9 T cell receptor beta chains below, sequenced in a study of T-cell reconstitution after alpha-beta-depleted transplantation in children. TCRbeta library construction was performed incorporating unique molecular identifiers. TCRdb reprocessed the PCR reads with MiXCR, giving one entry per CDR3 protein. The profile covers 640,000 or so distinct CDR3 sequences, with approximately 17% appearing a single time and 1.1% taken by the ten largest. This specimen was PBMCs from the stem cell graft donor, taken from the stem cell graft. The receptors shown here come from a human donor who donated a stem cell graft to a child with acute myeloid leukemia.

This clonotype was recorded at least ten times. V gene TRBV5-5 combines with J gene TRBJ1-2; D gene uncertain. CDR3 size: 14 residues. Per germline, CDR1 SGHKS and CDR2 YYEKEE (reference sequence). Trimming stripped 4 bases from V and 5 bases from J, with 15 bases between. CDR3 in amino acids: CASSPVDTLYGYTF. The CDR3 DNA reads TGTGCCAGCAGCCCCGTAGATACTTTATATGGCTACACCTTC.

As for this clonotype: This sequence may be a read error, since a much larger clone differs from it by one base. The genes are TRBV20-1 and TRBJ2-1; D is unresolved. Trimming removed 6 bases from V and 2 bases from J, with 14 bases in between. The germline V gene has CDR1 DFQATT and CDR2 SNEGSKA (reference sequence). The CDR3 sequence is 14 residues long. Here the CDR3 DNA reads TGCAGTGCAGCACGGATGAGCCCCTACAATGAGCAGTTCTTC. This encodes CSAARMSPYNEQFF.

In its sample, this clonotype was seen many times. The chain carries TRBV6-5 and TRBJ1-1; D gene unclear. Trimming shortened V by 0 bases and J by 1 base, and 6 bases separated the two germline ends. Germline V CDR1 and CDR2: MNHEY, SVGAGI. The CDR3 has 14 residues. CDR3 coding DNA: TGTGCCAGCAGTTACTCGACGGGGAACACTGAAGCTTTCTTT. Translating it yields CASSYSTGNTEAFF.

The table lists this clonotype with many counts. The V call is TRBV20-1, the J call TRBJ1-6; no clear D. Trimming removed 3 bases at V and 4 bases at J, with 7 bases between. The CDR3 is 13 amino acids. The germline CDR1 and CDR2 sequences are DFQATT and SNEGSKA (reference sequence). In nucleotides, the CDR3 is TGCAGTGCTAGGGCAAGGTATAATTCACCCCTCCACTTT. Protein: CSARARYNSPLHF.

This clonotype was seen repeatedly, ten times or more. The V gene is TRBV27, the J gene TRBJ1-4; unclear D gene. The V end was cut by 2 bases, the J end by 8 bases, with 12 bases between. This CDR3 has 14 amino acids. Germline V gene sequence: CDR1 MNHEY, CDR2 SMNVEV (reference sequence). The CDR3 DNA is TGTGCCAGCAGTTTACGAGGCAGTACCGAAAAACTGTTTTTT. Its protein product is CASSLRGSTEKLFF.

The sample holds many counts of this clonotype. The chain combines TRBV18 with TRBJ2-7; D may match TRBD1 or TRBD2 (6 bases each). The germline CDR1 and CDR2 sequences are KGHSH and LQKENI. V was trimmed by 4 bases and J by 5 bases, leaving 18 bases between them. The CDR3 has 15 residues. The CDR3 region is CASSRTTGALDEQYF. CDR3 sequence (DNA): TGTGCCAGCTCACGCACTACGGGGGCTTTAGACGAGCAGTACTTC.

This clonotype was counted many times. V is TRBV29-1 and J is TRBJ1-1, with TRBD1 identical over 10 bases. V lost 6 bases to trimming and J lost 4 bases; unmatched junction nucleotides: 2. Germline lookup yields CDR1 SQVTM and CDR2 ANQGSEA. The CDR3 is 12 amino acids. CDR3 bases: TGCAGCGTAGACAGGGGGCCCACTGAAGCTTTCTTT. It is translated as CSVDRGPTEAFF.

As to this clonotype: Possible read error: a much larger clone is one base away. The rearrangement uses TRBV10-3 and TRBJ1-4, with D perhaps TRBD1 (6 bases). CDR3 length: 15 residues. Trimming removed 6 bases at V and 7 bases at J, with 18 bases between. Germline loops: CDR1 ENHRY, CDR2 SYGVKD. Written as DNA, the CDR3 is TGTGCCATCAGGGGGGACACTGGACCAGGTGAAAAACTGTTTTTT. It encodes CAIRGDTGPGEKLFF.

At least ten counts were recorded for this clonotype. V and J are TRBV29-1 and TRBJ2-3; TRBD1 agrees at 7 bases. CDR1 and CDR2 from the germline V gene are SQVTM and ANQGSEA. The length of the CDR3 is 13 residues. The V gene end was trimmed by 5 bases and the J gene end by 0 bases; junction bases not matched to a gene: 2. The CDR3 DNA is TGCAGCGTTTCACAGGGGAGCACAGATACGCAGTATTTT. Protein sequence: CSVSQGSTDTQYF.